These 32 T cell receptor beta chains came from one sample sequenced in a study of blood T cell repertoires in COVID-19. Repertoires were generated with immunoSEQ multiplex PCR, while TCRdb's copy carries only in-frame clones and drops some. In the table there are approximately 350,000 clones, 87% of which are singletons. What was sequenced was peripheral blood. The source is a woman between 50 and 59 years old with COVID-19, enrolled during active disease.

This chain connects TRBV5-1 to TRBJ2-7; 12 nucleotides align to TRBD2. V was clipped by 3 bases and J by 4 bases; unmatched bases: 5. CDR1 and CDR2 from the germline V gene are SGHRS and YFSETQ. This CDR3 contains 15 residues. CDR3 in DNA: TGCGCCAGCAGCTCCGGACTAGCGGGAAAATACGAGCAGTACTTC. Translation: CASSSGLAGKYEQYF. Using reference TRBV5-1 and TRBJ2-7 for the parts outside the CDR3, the full variable domain is KAGVTQTPRYLIKTRGQQVTLSCSPISGHRSVSWYQQTPGQGLQFLFEYFSETQRNKGNFPGRFSGRQFSNSRSEMNVSTLELGDSALYLCASSSGLAGKYEQYFGPGTRLTVT.

J is TRBJ1-4 and V is TRBV7-9; D uncertain. The CDR3 covers 12 residues. From germline, CDR1 is SEHNR and CDR2 FQNEAQ (reference sequence). V lost 2 bases, J lost 7 bases, and 5 bases lay in between. In DNA form, the CDR3 reads TGTGCCAGCAGCTTATCCAGTGAAAAACTGTTTTTT. Amino acids: CASSLSSEKLFF. The full variable domain, in which reference TRBV7-9 and TRBJ1-4 provide the parts outside the CDR3, is DTGVSQNPRHKITKRGQNVTFRCDPISEHNRLYWYRQTLGQGPEFLTYFQNEAQLEKSRLLSDRFSAERPKGSFSTLEIQRTEQGDSAMYLCASSLSSEKLFFGSGTQLSVL.

This chain links TRBV15 with TRBJ1-2, with TRBD1 matching over 10 bases. With V trimmed by 5 bases and J by 4 bases, 7 bases remained unmatched. CDR1 and CDR2 from the germline V gene are LNHNV and YYDKDF (reference sequence). The CDR3 length is 15 residues. CDR3 nucleotide sequence: TGTGCCACCAGCGCCCGGGACAGGGGCGTCTATGGCTACACCTTC. Translated: CATSARDRGVYGYTF.

The chain combines TRBV5-6 with TRBJ1-2, with D perhaps TRBD1 (6 bases). CDR1 and CDR2 (germline): SGHDT, YYEEEE. V lost 1 base and J 5 bases, leaving 12 bases between the germline ends. The CDR3 runs to 14 residues. CDR3 in amino acids: CASSLPRTAYGYTF. CDR3 nucleotide sequence: TGTGCCAGCAGCTTGCCCCGGACAGCTTATGGCTACACCTTC.

A note on this clone: Other nucleotide sequences in the sample specify the same CDR3. The rearrangement links TRBV7-2 to TRBJ1-5; D is ambiguous. CDR1 and CDR2 (germline): SGHTA, FQGNSA. The germline V and J ends were trimmed by 4 bases and 2 bases, with 6 bases remaining between them. The CDR3 length is 13 residues. The DNA of the CDR3 is TGTGCCAGCAGCTATCGGGGCAATCAGCCCCAGCATTTT. Translating it yields CASSYRGNQPQHF.

The V call is TRBV5-6, the J call TRBJ2-1, with no clear D. This CDR3 spans 12 amino acids. Germline CDR1 is SGHDT and CDR2 is YYEEEE. Trimming left V 4 bases short and J 4 bases short, with 6 bases between. CDR3 region: CASSHTYNEQFF. DNA for the CDR3: TGTGCCAGCAGCCACACATACAATGAGCAGTTCTTC.

This chain joins TRBV7-2 and TRBJ2-5, with 8 bases that match TRBD1. Per the germline V gene, CDR1 is SGHTA and CDR2 is FQGNSA. The V segment lost 0 bases and the J segment 4 bases; nucleotides outside the gene matches: 10. The CDR3 sequence is 17 residues long. The DNA of the CDR3 is TGTGCCAGCAGCTTAGCTTTGGCAGGGGGCTTAGGAGAGACCCAGTACTTC. It codes for CASSLALAGGLGETQYF.

The chain is built from TRBV2 and TRBJ1-5; maybe TRBD1 (5 bases). The CDR3 spans 13 residues. The V end lost 2 bases, the J end lost 7 bases, and 9 bases lay between the germline ends. Germline V gene data show CDR1 as SNHLY and CDR2 as FYNNEI. The DNA of the CDR3 is TGTGCCAGCAGTGAAATAGGGGCCCAGCCCCAGCATTTT. As protein: CASSEIGAQPQHF.

The gene calls are TRBV15 and TRBJ2-7; no reliable D call. Germline values: CDR1 LNHNV, CDR2 YYDKDF (reference sequence). Trimming stripped 1 base from V and 0 bases from J, with 16 bases between. The CDR3 consists of 17 residues. The CDR3 loop reads CATSRVSGTLFSYEQYF. For the CDR3, the DNA is TGTGCCACCAGCAGAGTGTCTGGCACCCTGTTCTCCTACGAGCAGTACTTC.

The genes are TRBV5-1 and TRBJ1-1, with TRBD1 matching over 7 bases. The CDR3 loop spans 15 amino acids. Trimming removed 2 bases from V and 0 bases from J; junction bases left unmatched: 4. Per germline, CDR1 SGHRS and CDR2 YFSETQ. The DNA for the CDR3 is TGCGCCAGCAGCTTCCCGGGACAGTTGAACACTGAAGCTTTCTTT. This sequence encodes CASSFPGQLNTEAFF.

Points on this clone: In the same sample, other DNA sequences code for this CDR3. This chain joins TRBV27 and TRBJ2-3; D is perhaps TRBD2 (5 bases). This CDR3 contains 15 residues. The V end lost 4 bases, the J end lost 1 base, and 12 bases lay between the germline ends. The germline V gene has CDR1 MNHEY and CDR2 SMNVEV (reference sequence). The CDR3 spells CASSSWTGGTDTQYF. CDR3 DNA sequence: TGTGCCAGCAGTTCATGGACCGGGGGCACAGATACGCAGTATTTT.

In the case of this clone: At the DNA level, this CDR3 is encoded by other sequences in the same sample as well. The chain joins TRBV12-3 or TRBV12-4 to TRBJ1-2; D not certain. CDR3 length: 12 residues. Trimming stripped 4 bases from V and 3 bases from J, with 6 bases between. The CDR3 spells CASSSDYYGYTF. CDR3 nucleotides: TGTGCCAGCAGTTCAGATTACTATGGCTACACCTTC.

The chain joins TRBV6-5 to TRBJ2-2; 7 bases agree with TRBD2. V lost 2 bases and J lost 8; bases outside the gene matches: 5. Germline-derived CDR1 and CDR2 are MNHEY and SVGAGI. The length of the CDR3 is 14 residues. DNA for the CDR3: TGTGCCAGCAGTTACGGCGGGAGTGAGGGGGAGCTGTTTTTT. Residues: CASSYGGSEGELFF.

V is TRBV5-1 and J is TRBJ2-5; no definite D call. This CDR3 has 13 residues. V was shortened by 0 bases and J by 3 bases, with 6 bases between the two germline ends. Germline assignment: CDR1 SGHRS and CDR2 YFSETQ. The CDR3 protein is CASSLALEETQYF. The CDR3 coding sequence is TGCGCCAGCAGCTTGGCCCTTGAAGAGACCCAGTACTTC.

The rearrangement links TRBV9 to TRBJ1-1, with D possibly matching TRBD1 (5 bases). CDR1 SGDLS and CDR2 YYNGEE come from the germline V gene. Trimming stripped 0 bases from V and 3 bases from J, with 12 bases between. This CDR3 is built from 15 residues. The CDR3 protein is CASSVEGRDYTEAFF. The CDR3 coding sequence is TGTGCCAGCAGCGTAGAGGGCAGGGATTACACTGAAGCTTTCTTT.

This chain uses TRBV4-2 with TRBJ2-1; 8 nucleotides agree with TRBD2. Germline CDR1 LGHNA, CDR2 YNFKEQ. Trimming at V came to 4 bases and at J to 5 bases, leaving 10 bases not matched to a gene. This CDR3 has 16 amino acids. The CDR3 here is CASSPALAGHHNEQFF. CDR3 DNA sequence: TGTGCCAGCAGCCCGGCCCTAGCGGGCCACCACAATGAGCAGTTCTTC.

This chain joins TRBV18 and TRBJ2-5; a possible D gene is TRBD2 (6 bases). Germline CDR1 and CDR2: KGHSH and LQKENI. Deletions cut 5 bases from V and 5 bases from J, with 18 bases between. CDR3 size: 15 residues. The CDR3 region has the DNA TGTGCCAGCTCATCTAATCTGGCTAGCGTTGAGACCCAGTACTTC. Translation gives CASSSNLASVETQYF.

The rearrangement joins TRBV7-6 to TRBJ2-3; D is possibly TRBD1 (6 bases). V gave up 5 bases and J gave up 4 bases, with 19 bases separating them. Per the germline V gene, CDR1 is SGHVS and CDR2 is FNYEAQ. The length of the CDR3 is 16 residues. CDR3 amino acids: CASSRDRPQGADTQYF. The DNA for the CDR3 is TGTGCCAGCAGCCGCGACAGGCCCCAGGGCGCAGATACGCAGTATTTT.

This clone was counted a single time. This rearrangement joins TRBV3-1 (or the pseudogene TRBV3-2) to TRBJ1-1, with 9 bases matching TRBD1. The length of the CDR3 is 15 residues. Germline CDR1 and CDR2: LGHDT and YNNKEL (reference sequence). The ends lost 4 bases at V and 3 bases at J; junction bases unmatched: 6. Here the CDR3 reads CASSRTGTGYTEAFF. The CDR3 coding sequence is TGTGCCAGCAGCCGCACCGGGACAGGGTACACTGAAGCTTTCTTT.

The chain employs TRBV7-9 and TRBJ2-7, with 8 bases identical to TRBD2. This CDR3 spans 14 amino acids. V shed 8 bases and J 2 bases; nucleotides not matched to a gene: 8. CDR1 is SEHNR and CDR2 is FQNEAQ in the germline V gene (reference sequence). The CDR3 DNA sequence: TGTGCCAGCGCCTGGGGTAGCGGGACCTACGAGCAGTACTTC. This sequence encodes CASAWGSGTYEQYF.

V gene TRBV15 combines with J gene TRBJ2-3; a weak D match, TRBD1 (6 bases). Germline lookup yields CDR1 LNHNV and CDR2 YYDKDF (reference sequence). Trimming took 4 bases from V and 2 from J, leaving 10 bases between them. The CDR3 is 14 residues long. CDR3 in amino acids: CATSTGQSTDTQYF. The CDR3 region has the DNA TGTGCCACCAGCACTGGACAGTCCACAGATACGCAGTATTTT.

This chain connects TRBV29-1 to TRBJ1-1; no reliable D call. The CDR3 length is 11 residues. V gave up 7 bases and J gave up 4 bases, with 10 bases separating them. Germline V CDR1 and CDR2: SQVTM, ANQGSEA. The CDR3 DNA follows: TGCAGCGCGAGATTCGGCACTGAAGCTTTCTTT. This encodes CSARFGTEAFF.

The chain combines TRBV5-6 with TRBJ1-3, with TRBD1 matching 7 bases. Germline trimming cut 3 bases from V and 8 bases from J; bases unmatched to any gene: 8. From germline, CDR1 is SGHDT and CDR2 YYEEEE. The CDR3 has 14 amino acids. The CDR3 reads CASSSTGPRDTIYF. The CDR3 coding sequence is TGTGCCAGCAGCTCGACAGGGCCTAGGGACACCATATATTTT. The full variable domain, completed using reference TRBV5-6 and TRBJ1-3, is DAGVTQSPTHLIKTRGQQVTLRCSPKSGHDTVSWYQQALGQGPQFIFQYYEEEERQRGNFPDRFSGHQFPNYSSELNVNALLLGDSALYLCASSSTGPRDTIYFGEGSWLTVV.

The chain recombines TRBV7-9 with TRBJ2-7; possibly TRBD2 for D (5 bases). The V end lost 4 bases, the J end lost 3 bases, and 19 bases lay between the germline ends. The germline V gene encodes CDR1 SEHNR and CDR2 FQNEAQ (reference sequence). The length of the CDR3 is 16 residues. The CDR3 protein is CASSSGAVPGNYEQYF. The CDR3 nucleotides are TGTGCCAGCAGCTCCGGAGCGGTCCCGGGGAACTACGAGCAGTACTTC.

V is TRBV11-2 and J is TRBJ1-2; no firm D call. Looked up from germline, CDR1 is SGHAT and CDR2 is FQNNGV. There are 14 residues in the CDR3. The V and J ends lost 1 base and 2 bases respectively, with 8 bases between them. CDR3 in DNA: TGTGCCAGCAGCTTAGGGCTGGGCAACTATGGCTACACCTTC. Protein sequence: CASSLGLGNYGYTF.

The V call is TRBV7-2, the J call TRBJ2-1; D might be TRBD2 (5 bases). This CDR3 is 15 amino acids long. Trimming stripped 5 bases from V and 6 bases from J, with 17 bases between. In germline, CDR1 is SGHTA, CDR2 FQGNSA. The CDR3 region is CASSPTRMPPNEQFF. DNA of the CDR3: TGTGCCAGCAGCCCCACTAGGATGCCCCCCAATGAGCAGTTCTTC.

The rearrangement uses TRBV7-8 and TRBJ2-1, with D possibly being TRBD1 (6 bases). Germline-derived CDR1 and CDR2 are SGHVS and FQNEAQ. CDR3 length equals 15 residues. The V end was cut by 4 bases, the J end by 4 bases, with 14 bases between. CDR3 residues: CASSYISGTYNEQFF. The CDR3 region has the DNA TGTGCCAGCAGCTACATCTCCGGGACATACAATGAGCAGTTCTTC.

The chain couples TRBV11-3 to TRBJ2-1; TRBD2 matches at 7 bases. Germline V gene data show CDR1 as SGHNT and CDR2 as YENEEA. This CDR3 is 15 amino acids long. V trimming: 1 base; J trimming: 8 bases; junction bases outside the gene matches: 8. Here the CDR3 DNA reads TGTGCCAGCAGCTTAGGTCTAGCGGTCGGGGATGAGCAGTTCTTC. It yields the protein CASSLGLAVGDEQFF.

In its sample, this clone was seen once. The chain has TRBV7-9 and TRBJ1-1; TRBD1 matches at 11 bases. Trimming took 5 bases from V and 8 from J; bases not matched to a gene: 16. This CDR3 is 17 amino acids long. Looked up from germline, CDR1 is SEHNR and CDR2 is FQNEAQ (reference sequence). In nucleotides, the CDR3 is TGTGCCAGCAGCAGCGACTTGCTCCGGGACAGGGGGGCCGAAGCTTTCTTT. It specifies CASSSDLLRDRGAEAFF.

The V and J genes are TRBV25-1 and TRBJ2-5; D may be TRBD1 (5 bases). CDR1 and CDR2 from the germline V gene are MGHDK and SYGVNS. This CDR3 is 16 amino acids long. V was shortened by 5 bases and J by 5 bases, with 21 bases between the two germline ends. The CDR3 spells CASSPWTQKVRETQYF. The CDR3 bases are TGTGCCAGCAGTCCGTGGACACAAAAGGTGCGGGAGACCCAGTACTTC.

The chain uses TRBV7-3 and TRBJ2-3; TRBD2 aligns across 8 bases. There are 17 residues in the CDR3. Germline CDR1 is SGHTA and CDR2 is FQGTGA. Trimming took 0 bases from V and 3 from J; bases not matched to a gene: 8. The CDR3 loop reads CASSLTSRTSSTDTQYF. The CDR3 region has the DNA TGTGCCAGCAGCTTAACGTCTAGGACTAGCTCTACAGATACGCAGTATTTT.

V gene TRBV20-1 combines with J gene TRBJ1-1, with a possible D match to TRBD1 (6 bases). The CDR3 length is 18 residues. V was shortened by 3 bases and J by 1 base, with 24 bases between the two germline ends. CDR1 and CDR2 from the germline V gene are DFQATT and SNEGSKA (reference sequence). The CDR3 loop is CSASPSQGTQGSNTEAFF. DNA for the CDR3: TGCAGTGCTAGTCCTTCCCAGGGAACTCAGGGGTCGAACACTGAAGCTTTCTTT.